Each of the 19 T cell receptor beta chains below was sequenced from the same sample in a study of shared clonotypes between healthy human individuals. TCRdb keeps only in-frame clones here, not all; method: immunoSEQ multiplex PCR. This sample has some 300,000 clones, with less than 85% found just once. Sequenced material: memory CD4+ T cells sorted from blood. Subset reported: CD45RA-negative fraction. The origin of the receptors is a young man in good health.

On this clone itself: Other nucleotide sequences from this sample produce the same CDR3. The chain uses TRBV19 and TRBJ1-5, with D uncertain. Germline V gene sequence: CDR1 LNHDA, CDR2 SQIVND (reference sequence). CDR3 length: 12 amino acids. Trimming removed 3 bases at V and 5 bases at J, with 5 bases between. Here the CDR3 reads CASSIGYQPQHF. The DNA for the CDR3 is TGTGCCAGTAGTATCGGTTATCAGCCCCAGCATTTT.

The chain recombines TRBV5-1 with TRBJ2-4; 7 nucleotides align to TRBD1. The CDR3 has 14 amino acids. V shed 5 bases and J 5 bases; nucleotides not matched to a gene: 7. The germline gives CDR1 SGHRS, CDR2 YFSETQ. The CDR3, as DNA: TGCGCCAGCAGACCGGGACAGACGGAAAACATTCAGTACTTC. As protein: CASRPGQTENIQYF.

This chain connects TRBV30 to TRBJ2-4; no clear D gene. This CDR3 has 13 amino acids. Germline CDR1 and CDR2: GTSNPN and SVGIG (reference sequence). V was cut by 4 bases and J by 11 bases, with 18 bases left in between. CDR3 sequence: CAWKGENQGVQYF. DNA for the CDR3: TGTGCCTGGAAAGGTGAGAATCAAGGAGTTCAGTACTTC.

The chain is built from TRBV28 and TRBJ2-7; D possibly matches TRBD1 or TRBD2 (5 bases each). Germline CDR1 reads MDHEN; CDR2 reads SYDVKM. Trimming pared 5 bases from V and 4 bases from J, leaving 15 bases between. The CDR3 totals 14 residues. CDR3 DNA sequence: TGTGCCAGCAGTAGCGGCCAGGGTACTTACGAGCAGTACTTC. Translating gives CASSSGQGTYEQYF.

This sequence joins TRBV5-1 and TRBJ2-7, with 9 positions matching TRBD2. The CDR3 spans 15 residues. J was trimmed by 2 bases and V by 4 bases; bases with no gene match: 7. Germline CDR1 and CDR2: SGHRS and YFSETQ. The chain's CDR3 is CASSIRTSDTYEQYF. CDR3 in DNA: TGCGCCAGCAGCATTCGGACTAGCGATACCTACGAGCAGTACTTC.

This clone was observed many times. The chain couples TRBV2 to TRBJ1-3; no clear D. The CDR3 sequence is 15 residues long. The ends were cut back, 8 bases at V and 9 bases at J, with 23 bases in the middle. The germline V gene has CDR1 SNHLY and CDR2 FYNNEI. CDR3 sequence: CASSPGLPPFGTIYF. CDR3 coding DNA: TGTGCCAGCTCGCCGGGCCTTCCCCCCTTTGGCACCATATATTTT.

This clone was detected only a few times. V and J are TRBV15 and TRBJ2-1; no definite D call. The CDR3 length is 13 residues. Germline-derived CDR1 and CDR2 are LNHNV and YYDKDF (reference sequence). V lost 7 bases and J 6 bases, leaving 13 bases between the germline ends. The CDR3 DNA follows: TGTGCCACCACTCAGGCGTTGTCCAATGAGCAGTTCTTC. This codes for CATTQALSNEQFF.

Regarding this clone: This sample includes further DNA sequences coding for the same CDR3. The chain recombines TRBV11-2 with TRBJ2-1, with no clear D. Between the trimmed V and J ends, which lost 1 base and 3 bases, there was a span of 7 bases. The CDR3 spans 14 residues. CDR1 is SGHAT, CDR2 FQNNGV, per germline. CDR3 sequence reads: CASSLATYYNEQFF. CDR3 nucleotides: TGTGCCAGCAGCTTAGCCACCTACTACAATGAGCAGTTCTTC.

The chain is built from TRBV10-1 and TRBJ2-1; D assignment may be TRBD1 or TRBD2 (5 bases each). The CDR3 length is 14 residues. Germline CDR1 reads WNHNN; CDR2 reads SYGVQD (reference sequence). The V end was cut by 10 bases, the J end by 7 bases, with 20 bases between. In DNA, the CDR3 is TGCGCCATCCTCACTAGGGCGAGGGGAAATGAGCAGTTCTTC. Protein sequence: CAILTRARGNEQFF.

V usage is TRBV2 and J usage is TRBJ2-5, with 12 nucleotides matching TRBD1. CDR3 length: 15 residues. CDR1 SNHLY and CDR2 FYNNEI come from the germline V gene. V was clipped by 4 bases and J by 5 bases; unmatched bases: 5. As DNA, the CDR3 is TGTGCCAGCAGTGTTGGGACAGGGGGCTACGAGACCCAGTACTTC. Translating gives CASSVGTGGYETQYF. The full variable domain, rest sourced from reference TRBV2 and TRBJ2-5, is EPEVTQTPSHQVTQMGQEVILRCVPISNHLYFYWYRQILGQKVEFLVSFYNNEISEKSEIFDDQFSVERPDGSNFTLKIRSTKLEDSAMYFCASSVGTGGYETQYFGPGTRLLVL.

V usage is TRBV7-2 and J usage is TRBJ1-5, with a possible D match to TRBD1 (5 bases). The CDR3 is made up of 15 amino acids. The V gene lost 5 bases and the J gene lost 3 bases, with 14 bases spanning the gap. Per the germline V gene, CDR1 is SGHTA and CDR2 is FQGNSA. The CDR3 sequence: CASSREGVVNQPQHF. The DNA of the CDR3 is TGTGCCAGCAGCCGTGAAGGGGTAGTCAATCAGCCCCAGCATTTT.

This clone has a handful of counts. CDR3 sequence: CASSPGTQTDTQYF. The CDR3 DNA follows: TGCGCCAGCAGCCCCGGGACTCAAACAGATACGCAGTATTTT. The chain uses TRBV5-1 and TRBJ2-3; a weak D match, TRBD2 (6 bases). The V gene lost 4 bases and the J gene lost 3 bases, with 12 bases spanning the gap. The CDR3 length is 14 residues. Germline CDR1 and CDR2: SGHRS and YFSETQ. The whole variable domain, remainder taken from reference TRBV5-1 and TRBJ2-3, is KAGVTQTPRYLIKTRGQQVTLSCSPISGHRSVSWYQQTPGQGLQFLFEYFSETQRNKGNFPGRFSGRQFSNSRSEMNVSTLELGDSALYLCASSPGTQTDTQYFGPGTRLTVL.

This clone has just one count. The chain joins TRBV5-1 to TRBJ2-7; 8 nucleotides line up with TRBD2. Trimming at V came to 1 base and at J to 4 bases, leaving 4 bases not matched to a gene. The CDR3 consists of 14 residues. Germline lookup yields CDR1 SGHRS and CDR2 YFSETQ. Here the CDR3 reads CASSLRAGVYEQYF. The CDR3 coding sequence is TGCGCCAGCAGCTTGAGAGCGGGAGTTTACGAGCAGTACTTC.

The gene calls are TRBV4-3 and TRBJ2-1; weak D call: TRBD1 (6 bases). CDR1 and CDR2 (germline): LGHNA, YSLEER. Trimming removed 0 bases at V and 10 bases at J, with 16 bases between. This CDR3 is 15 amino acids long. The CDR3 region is CASSQDDQVRGEQFF. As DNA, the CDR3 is TGCGCCAGCAGCCAAGATGACCAGGTTAGGGGGGAGCAGTTCTTC.

The CDR3 spells CSVGEGTIGYTF. CDR3 in DNA: TGCAGCGTCGGGGAAGGGACGATTGGCTACACCTTC. V and J are TRBV29-1 and TRBJ1-2, with D possibly matching TRBD1 (5 bases). Germline loops: CDR1 SQVTM, CDR2 ANQGSEA. V dropped 6 bases and J dropped 7 bases, with 15 bases sitting between them. The length of the CDR3 is 12 residues.

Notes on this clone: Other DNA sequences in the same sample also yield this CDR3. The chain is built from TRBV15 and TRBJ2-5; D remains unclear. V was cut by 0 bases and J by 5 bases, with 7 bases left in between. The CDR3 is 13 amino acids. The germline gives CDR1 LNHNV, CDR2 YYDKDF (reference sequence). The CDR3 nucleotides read TGTGCCACCAGCAGAGATACCTGGGAGACCCAGTACTTC. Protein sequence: CATSRDTWETQYF. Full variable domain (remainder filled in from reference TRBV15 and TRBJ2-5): DAMVIQNPRYQVTQFGKPVTLSCSQTLNHNVMYWYQQKSSQAPKLLFHYYDKDFNNEADTPDNFQSRRPNTSFCFLDIRSPGLGDTAMYLCATSRDTWETQYFGPGTRLLVL.

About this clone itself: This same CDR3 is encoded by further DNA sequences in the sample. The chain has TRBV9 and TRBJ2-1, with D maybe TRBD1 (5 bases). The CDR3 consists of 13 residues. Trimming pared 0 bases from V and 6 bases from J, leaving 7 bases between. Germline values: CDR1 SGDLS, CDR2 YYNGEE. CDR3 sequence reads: CASSVGDSNEQFF. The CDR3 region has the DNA TGTGCCAGCAGCGTAGGTGACAGCAATGAGCAGTTCTTC.

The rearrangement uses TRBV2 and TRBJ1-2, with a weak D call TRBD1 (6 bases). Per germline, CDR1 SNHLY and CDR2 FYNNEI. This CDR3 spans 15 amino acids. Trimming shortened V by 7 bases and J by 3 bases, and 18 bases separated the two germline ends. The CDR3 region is CASTPSRGADYGYTF. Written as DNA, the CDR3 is TGTGCCAGCACCCCAAGCAGGGGCGCCGACTATGGCTACACCTTC. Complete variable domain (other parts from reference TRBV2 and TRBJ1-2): EPEVTQTPSHQVTQMGQEVILRCVPISNHLYFYWYRQILGQKVEFLVSFYNNEISEKSEIFDDQFSVERPDGSNFTLKIRSTKLEDSAMYFCASTPSRGADYGYTFGSGTRLTVV.

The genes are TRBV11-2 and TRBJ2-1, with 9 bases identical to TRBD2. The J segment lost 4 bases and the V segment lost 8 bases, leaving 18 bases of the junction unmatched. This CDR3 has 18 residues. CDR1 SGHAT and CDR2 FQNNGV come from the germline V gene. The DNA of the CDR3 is TGTGCCAGCCGCAGCTTAAGTCATCCTAGCGGGGCGTACAATGAGCAGTTCTTC. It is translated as CASRSLSHPSGAYNEQFF.